The rows below give T cell receptor beta chains drawn from one sample of a study of T-cell reconstitution after alpha-beta-depleted transplantation in children. Using its own MiXCR run on the PCR reads, TCRdb lists one record per CDR3 protein. The data show 250,000 to 400,000 distinct CDR3 sequences, approximately 23% seen once. The input for sequencing was PBMCs, mostly from graft donor cells, taken 180 days after TCRalphabeta/CD19-depleted stem cell transplant. The receptors here all came from a male patient between 5 and 17 years old who had a stem cell transplant for acute lymphoblastic leukemia, so the T cells may come from the graft donor. Each CDR3 is given without its conserved first and last residue.

v_gene	len	j_gene	CDR3aa
TRBV6-1	12	TRBJ2-5	ASSVSSGQETQY
TRBV5-4	13	TRBJ2-5	ASSRTGRRLETQY
TRBV9	13	TRBJ1-4	ASSPRTGSNEKLF
TRBV7-3	13	TRBJ2-5	ASSLSPTVQETQY
TRBV20-1	10	TRBJ2-7	SARDMTYEQY
TRBV5-1	13	TRBJ2-3	ASSELAGFTDTQY
TRBV3-1	12	TRBJ1-4	ASSIGRINEKLF
TRBV11-2	11	TRBJ2-1	ASSPLGGNEQF
TRBV6-1	16	TRBJ2-7	ASRGTSGRASSSYEQY
TRBV20-1	10	TRBJ1-1	SARKFGTEAF
TRBV14	13	TRBJ2-3	ASSTLTGGTDTQY